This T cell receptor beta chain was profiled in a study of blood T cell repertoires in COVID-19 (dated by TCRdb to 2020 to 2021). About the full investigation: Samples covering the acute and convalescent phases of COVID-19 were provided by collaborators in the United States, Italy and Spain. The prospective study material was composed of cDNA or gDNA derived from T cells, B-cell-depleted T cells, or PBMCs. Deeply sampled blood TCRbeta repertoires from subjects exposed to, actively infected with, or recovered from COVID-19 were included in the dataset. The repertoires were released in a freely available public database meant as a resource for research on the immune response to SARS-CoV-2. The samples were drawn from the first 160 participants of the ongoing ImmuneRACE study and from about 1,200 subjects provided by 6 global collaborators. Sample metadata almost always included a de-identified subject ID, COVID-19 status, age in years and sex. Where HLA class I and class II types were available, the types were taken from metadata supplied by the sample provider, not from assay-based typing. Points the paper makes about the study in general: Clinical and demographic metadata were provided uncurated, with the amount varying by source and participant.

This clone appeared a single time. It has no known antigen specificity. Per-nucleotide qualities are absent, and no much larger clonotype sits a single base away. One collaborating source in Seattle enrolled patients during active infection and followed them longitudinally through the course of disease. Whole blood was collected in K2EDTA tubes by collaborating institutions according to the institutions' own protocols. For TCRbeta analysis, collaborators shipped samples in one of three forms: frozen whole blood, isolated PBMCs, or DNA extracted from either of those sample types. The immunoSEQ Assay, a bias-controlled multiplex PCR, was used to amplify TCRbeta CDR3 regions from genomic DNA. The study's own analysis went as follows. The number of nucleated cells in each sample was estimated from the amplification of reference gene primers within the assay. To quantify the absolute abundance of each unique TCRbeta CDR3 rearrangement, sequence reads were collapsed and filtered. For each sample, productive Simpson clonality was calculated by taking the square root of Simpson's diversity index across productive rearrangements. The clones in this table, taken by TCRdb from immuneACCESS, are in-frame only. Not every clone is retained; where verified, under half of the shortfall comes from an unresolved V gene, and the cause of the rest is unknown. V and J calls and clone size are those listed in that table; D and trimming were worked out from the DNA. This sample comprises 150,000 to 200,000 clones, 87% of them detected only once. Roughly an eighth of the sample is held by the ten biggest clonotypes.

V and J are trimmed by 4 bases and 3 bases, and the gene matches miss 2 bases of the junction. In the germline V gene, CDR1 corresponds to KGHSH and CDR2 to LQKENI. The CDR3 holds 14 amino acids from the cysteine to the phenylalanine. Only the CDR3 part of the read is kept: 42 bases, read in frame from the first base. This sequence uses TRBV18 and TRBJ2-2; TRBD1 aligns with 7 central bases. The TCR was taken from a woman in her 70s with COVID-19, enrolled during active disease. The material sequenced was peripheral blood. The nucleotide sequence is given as TGTGCCAGCTCACACGGGACAGACACCGGGGAGCTGTTTTTT. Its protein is CASSHGTDTGELFF.